One and the same sample provided the 16 T cell receptor beta chains below, sequenced in a study of T-cell reconstitution after alpha-beta-depleted transplantation in children. Preparation of the TCRbeta library involved a method that used unique molecular identifiers. MiXCR, run by TCRdb on the PCR reads, gives a single entry per CDR3 protein. In the table there are approximately 490,000 distinct CDR3 sequences, more than 9% of which are singletons. Here the sequenced sample was PBMCs, taken before TCRalphabeta/CD19-depleted stem cell transplant. All receptors derive from a child aged 2-15 years with inherited bone marrow failure, due to receive a stem cell transplant.

This clonotype has just a few counts. The chain joins TRBV15 to TRBJ2-1; the match to TRBD2 covers 8 bases. Germline values: CDR1 LNHNV, CDR2 YYDKDF (reference sequence). V trimming: 4 bases; J trimming: 4 bases; junction bases outside the gene matches: 6. The CDR3 spans 15 residues. The CDR3 sequence: CATSITSGLYNEQFF. DNA of the CDR3: TGTGCCACCAGCATTACTAGCGGACTATACAATGAGCAGTTCTTC.

In its sample, this clonotype was seen many times. This rearrangement joins TRBV29-1 to TRBJ2-7, with TRBD2 identical over 11 bases. Unmatched junction bases numbered 3, after V lost 4 bases and J lost 4 bases. The length of the CDR3 is 13 residues. The germline gives CDR1 SQVTM, CDR2 ANQGSEA. The CDR3 coding sequence is TGCAGCGTTGGACTAGCGGGATTTTACGAGCAGTACTTC. Translation: CSVGLAGFYEQYF.

The table lists this clonotype with many counts. This chain connects TRBV23-1 to TRBJ2-2; the D gene is possibly TRBD1 (6 bases). TRBV23-1 belongs to the ORF category, with a function that is uncertain. With 3 bases removed from V and 9 bases from J, the gap between germline ends came to 23 bases. The CDR3 covers 17 residues. The CDR3 protein is CASSQGRGDRKERELFF. Here the CDR3 DNA reads TGCGCCAGCAGTCAGGGCCGGGGCGACAGGAAGGAGAGGGAGCTGTTTTTT.

Concerning this clonotype: This clone may be a read error of a much larger clone one base away. The chain combines TRBV28 with TRBJ2-3; either TRBD1 or TRBD2 may supply D (6 bases each). Germline-derived CDR1 and CDR2 are MDHEN and SYDVKM. CDR3 length: 13 residues. CDR3 in amino acids: CASRAAGGGTHYF. For the CDR3, the DNA is TGTGCCAGCAGGGCCGCCGGGGGCGGGACGCATTATTTT.

This clonotype was detected ten times or more. J is TRBJ2-5 and V is TRBV6-1, with 12 nucleotides matching TRBD1. Germline-derived CDR1 and CDR2 are MNHNS and SASEGT. This CDR3 is 18 amino acids long. V shed 6 bases and J 1 base; nucleotides not matched to a gene: 12. The CDR3 protein is CASRHYRDRGRPQETQYF. The CDR3 region has the DNA TGTGCCAGCAGGCACTACCGGGACAGGGGGCGCCCCCAAGAGACCCAGTACTTC.

This clonotype was detected ten times or more. This CDR3 reads CSASPGLAGEEDEQFF. The CDR3 DNA follows: TGCAGTGCTAGTCCGGGACTAGCGGGAGAGGAGGATGAGCAGTTCTTC. The chain links TRBV20-1 to TRBJ2-1; 14 bases are shared with TRBD2. The CDR3 runs to 16 residues. Germline V gene lookup returns CDR1 DFQATT and CDR2 SNEGSKA (reference sequence). J lost 8 bases, V lost 3 bases, and 9 bases had no gene match.

The V call is TRBV5-6, the J call TRBJ2-3; D possibly matches TRBD1 or TRBD2 (6 bases each). The CDR3 is 15 amino acids. Trimming pared 3 bases from V and 6 bases from J, leaving 17 bases between. Germline CDR1 is SGHDT and CDR2 is YYEEEE. The CDR3 sequence is CASSSLGGPGDTQYF. In DNA form, the CDR3 reads TGTGCCAGCAGCTCCCTTGGGGGGCCAGGGGATACGCAGTATTTT.

This clonotype came up many times. The chain links TRBV27 to TRBJ2-1; D might be TRBD2 (7 bases). This CDR3 is built from 18 residues. V lost 5 bases and J lost 2, with 22 bases in between. Per germline, CDR1 MNHEY and CDR2 SMNVEV (reference sequence). CDR3 loop: CASSPQRGGGAPYNEQFF. In DNA, the CDR3 is TGTGCCAGCAGTCCCCAACGAGGGGGGGGAGCTCCCTACAATGAGCAGTTCTTC.

This clonotype was observed at least ten times. The chain employs TRBV12-3 or TRBV12-4 and TRBJ2-1; TRBD1 or TRBD2 may be the D gene (5 bases each). This CDR3 is 12 amino acids long. The V and J ends lost 6 bases and 14 bases respectively, with 17 bases between them. CDR3 amino acids: CASRPGARVEFF. In nucleotides, the CDR3 is TGTGCCAGCAGACCCGGGGCTAGGGTTGAGTTCTTC.

This clonotype appeared a few times. V usage is TRBV27 and J usage is TRBJ1-2; D not certain. The V and J ends lost 2 bases and 4 bases respectively, with 11 bases between them. From germline, CDR1 is MNHEY and CDR2 SMNVEV (reference sequence). The CDR3 consists of 14 residues. In nucleotides, the CDR3 is TGTGCCAGCAGTTTAAAAGGCGCGGGCTATGGCTACACCTTC. Translation gives CASSLKGAGYGYTF.

There are many counts of this clonotype. The chain links TRBV20-1 to TRBJ1-2; the match to TRBD1 covers 10 bases. Germline V gene data show CDR1 as DFQATT and CDR2 as SNEGSKA (reference sequence). The CDR3 covers 12 residues. In nucleotides, the CDR3 is TGCAGAGTTGACAGGGGGCTCTATGGCTACACCTTC. As protein: CRVDRGLYGYTF.

The sample holds many counts of this clonotype. J is TRBJ2-3 and V is TRBV5-1; D uncertain. The CDR3 length is 15 residues. The germline V and J ends were trimmed by 0 bases and 6 bases, with 14 bases remaining between them. In germline, CDR1 is SGHRS, CDR2 YFSETQ. CDR3 loop: CASSLASTGGDTQYF. The CDR3 DNA reads TGCGCCAGCAGCTTGGCATCTACGGGTGGGGATACGCAGTATTTT.

This clonotype was counted at least ten times. The chain uses TRBV6-5 and TRBJ2-3, with a weak D call TRBD1 (6 bases). The CDR3 consists of 16 residues. Germline V CDR1 and CDR2: MNHEY, SVGAGI. The ends were cut back, 0 bases at V and 3 bases at J, with 13 bases in the middle. The CDR3 reads CASSYSAGERTDTQYF. In nucleotides, the CDR3 is TGTGCCAGCAGTTACTCAGCAGGGGAGAGGACAGATACGCAGTATTTT.

The rearrangement uses TRBV12-3 or TRBV12-4 and TRBJ2-1; the match to TRBD2 covers 9 bases. This CDR3 region has 15 residues. V was pared by 1 base and J by 6 bases, with 4 bases of the junction left unmatched. In DNA form, the CDR3 reads TGTGCCAGCAGTTTAGGACTAGCGGACATCAATGAGCAGTTCTTC. This translates into CASSLGLADINEQFF.

This clonotype was seen at least ten times. The rearrangement joins TRBV12-3 or TRBV12-4 to TRBJ2-7; D is possibly TRBD1 (5 bases). The germline V and J ends were trimmed by 4 bases and 2 bases, with 9 bases remaining between them. The CDR3 is 13 residues long. The CDR3 spells CASSSRTTYEQYF. CDR3 DNA: TGTGCCAGCAGTTCGAGGACAACCTACGAGCAGTACTTC.

This clonotype showed up many times. This chain connects TRBV27 to TRBJ2-2, with D perhaps matching TRBD2 (5 bases). The length of the CDR3 is 15 residues. The ends were cut back, 6 bases at V and 6 bases at J, with 17 bases in the middle. CDR1 and CDR2 (germline): MNHEY, SMNVEV (reference sequence). The CDR3 DNA reads TGTGCCAGCAGCCGACTTCCTAGCACATCCGGGGAGCTGTTTTTT. Amino acids: CASSRLPSTSGELFF.